This T cell receptor beta chain was captured in a study of T cell repertoires in cytomegalovirus infection. Across the study: Shared public TCR beta signatures pointed to both CMV infection and a matching HLA type.

TCRdb reprocessed the reads via MiXCR and lists one record per CDR3 protein. This table has about 310,000 distinct CDR3 sequences, 15% to 20% appearing once. Study-wide points: Based on cumulative public TCR beta family frequency, carriers of CMV plus the relevant HLA were identified. HLA-C-restricted TCR beta clonotypes specific for CMV led the ex vivo response.

Regarding this clonotype: The antigen remains unidentified.

This clonotype was sampled from a human donor in good health (CMV status not recorded). Some clones in this sample may be carry-over from other donors' samples. The sequenced material came from PBMCs.

CDR3 loop: CASSTPGVLTYNEQFF. In DNA, the CDR3 is TGTGCCAGCAGCACCCCCGGGGTCCTAACCTACAATGAGCAGTTCTTC. The V gene is TRBV7-8, the J gene TRBJ2-1; TRBD2 is a possible D gene (5 bases). Trimming stripped 5 bases from V and 2 bases from J, with 16 bases between. This CDR3 has 16 amino acids. Germline CDR1 is SGHVS and CDR2 is FQNEAQ.